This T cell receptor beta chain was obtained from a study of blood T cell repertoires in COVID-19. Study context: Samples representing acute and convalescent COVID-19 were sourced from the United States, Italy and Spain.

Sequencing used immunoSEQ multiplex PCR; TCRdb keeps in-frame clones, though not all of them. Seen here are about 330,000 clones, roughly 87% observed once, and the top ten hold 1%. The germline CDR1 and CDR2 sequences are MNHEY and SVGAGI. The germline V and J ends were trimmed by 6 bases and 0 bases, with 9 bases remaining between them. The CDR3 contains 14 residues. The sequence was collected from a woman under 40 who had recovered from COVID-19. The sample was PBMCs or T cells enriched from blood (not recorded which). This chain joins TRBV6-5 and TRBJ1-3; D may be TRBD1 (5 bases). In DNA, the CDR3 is TGTGCCAGCAGGCCGGGACTCTCTGGAAACACCATATATTTT. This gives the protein CASRPGLSGNTIYF.